This record concerns one TCR beta chain sequence. Its antigen specificity is not known. The data originate from a study of monozygotic twins with inflammatory bowel disease (dated by TCRdb to the late 2010s). Looking at the study overall: In total, some 30 monozygotic twin pairs made up the full study: 19 Danish pairs, all IBD-discordant, plus nine German pairs, of which four were IBD-concordant and five were IBD-discordant. The search for disease-associated traits relied mainly on comparing IBD patients with their genetically identical healthy co-twins within discordant pairs. Each individual had, on average, about 151 000 unique TCRalpha sequences and 181 000 unique TCRbeta sequences available for analysis.

From each donor, an approximately 2.4 ml peripheral blood sample was drawn into PAXgene tubes and stored at -80 degrees C. Without T cell sorting, total RNA was isolated from whole blood using the PAXgene blood miRNA kit on an automated QIAcube. Deep TCRalpha and TCRbeta repertoire profiling with unique molecular barcoding was performed on peripheral blood of monozygotic twin pairs concordant or discordant for inflammatory bowel disease. Smoking habits were recorded for all twin pairs, and each individual was classified as a current, former or never smoker. The paper as a whole reports these results and caveats: Repertoire similarity did not differ between concordant and discordant twins, which could be due to limited statistical power. The analysis was unable to tell apart different T cell subtypes. Because patients were on differing immunosuppressive treatments, the repertoires may have picked up extra background noise and inter-individual variability. IBD patients had lower TCRbeta repertoire diversity, measured by the inverse Simpson index, than their healthy co-twins. Fewer clonotypes were shared with other individuals by IBD patients than by healthy twins, most markedly in patients showing signs of disease activity. The results gave no support for a single strong signal or clonotype linked to IBD.

CDR1 and CDR2, per the germline V gene, are MGHRA and YSYEKL. The CDR3 holds 13 amino acids from the cysteine to the phenylalanine. Only the protein is available. The method behind the library was 5' RACE. Preparation of each TCR library used 3,000 to 4,000 ng of total RNA. cDNA was synthesized with SMARTScribe reverse transcriptase in eight separate reactions per sample. Unique molecular identifiers containing a 6-nucleotide sample barcode were introduced through template switching during cDNA synthesis. Two nested PCRs of roughly 16 and 10 cycles amplified the TCRalpha and TCRbeta cDNA, and bead purification followed each PCR. Before amplification, the cDNA was both treated with uracil DNA-glycosylase and purified with the QIAquick PCR purification kit. The second PCR added Illumina TruSeq-compatible adapters along with sample-specific barcodes. TapeStation and Qubit were used to check library quality and concentration, and approximately 5.5 ng of each library went into the pool. Sequencing of pooled libraries was carried out on an Illumina HiSeq2500 single-index Rapid Run using 2 x 100 bp reads and custom sequencing primers. Concerning the study's data processing: PCR and sequencing errors were corrected by UMI-based consensus assembly using MiGEC version 1.2.6. MiXCR version 2.1.1 was used for V(D)J alignment, clonotype assembly and CDR3 extraction. Gene usage, clonotype sharing and MAIT/NKT TCR abundance were normalised by analysing the top 1000, 10 000 and 20 000 clonotypes per sample. After downsampling to 27 000 UMIs, diversity was calculated as the inverse Simpson index using the vegan R package. Statistical testing used paired Mann-Whitney U tests on the discordant twin pairs and applied Benjamini-Hochberg correction for multiple testing. The reads were reprocessed in TCRdb, with one entry per CDR3 protein sequence and no accompanying DNA. The V and J calls and clone size are TCRdb's, not the authors'. The sample has 300,000 to 350,000 distinct CDR3 sequences on record. The ten most abundant clones make up around 2% of the sample.

The chain is assembled from TRBV4-1 and TRBJ1-1. The sequence derives from a human donor with ulcerative colitis or Crohn's disease, or a healthy co-twin of an affected twin (not recorded which). The sample comprised blood. The CDR3 is CASSQVRLTEAIF.